The source of this TCR beta chain is a study of T cell responses to AZD1222 COVID-19 vaccine. Findings and limits, study-wide: It was only after the peak T cell response that any repertoires were sampled. Of spike-specific TCRs, nearly half reportedly target regions left unmutated in variants.

Sequenced by immunoSEQ multiplex PCR; TCRdb stores in-frame clones only, minus some. The sample has about 180,000 clones; over 80% are singletons. Concerning this clone: What it binds is not known.

Germline V CDR1 and CDR2: SGHNT, YYREEE (reference sequence). The CDR3 is 15 residues long. The trim removed 0 bases at V and 2 bases at J, leaving 0 bases unmatched. The sample was peripheral blood, taken 28 days after the second dose of the MenACWY control vaccine. The sequence came from an adult who received the MenACWY meningococcal vaccine as a control. The chain is built from TRBV5-4 and TRBJ1-3; TRBD1 matches 9 bases. DNA of the CDR3: TGTGCCAGCAGCTTGGGACAGGGGGCTGGAAACACCATATATTTT. It yields the protein CASSLGQGAGNTIYF.